This T cell receptor (beta chain) was documented in a study of radiotherapy plus CTLA-4 blockade in lung cancer. Unmatched junction bases numbered 5, after V lost 1 base and J lost 4 bases. The CDR3 consists of 16 residues. Per the germline V gene, CDR1 is LNHDA and CDR2 is SQIVND (reference sequence). Here immunoSEQ multiplex PCR was the method, and the copy in TCRdb shows in-frame clones only, minus some. The sample contains around 95,000 clones, roughly 85% of which appear only once. The chain couples TRBV19 to TRBJ2-1; 9 bases fit TRBD2. The sequence came from a human donor with non-small cell lung cancer who had stable disease on radiotherapy plus ipilimumab. The starting material was peripheral blood, obtained from a patient treated with radiotherapy plus ipilimumab. The CDR3 nucleotides read TGTGCCAGTAGTATAGGAGTGGCGGGGGGGTACAATGAGCAGTTCTTC. Translated: CASSIGVAGGYNEQFF. Based on the CDR3 plus reference TRBV19 and TRBJ2-1, the full variable domain is DGGITQSPKYLFRKEGQNVTLSCEQNLNHDAMYWYRQDPGQGLRLIYYSQIVNDFQKGDIAEGYSVSREKKESFPLTVTSAQKNPTAFYLCASSIGVAGGYNEQFFGPGTRLTVL.